These 20 T cell receptor beta chains were sequenced from one sample in a study of T cell repertoires in cytomegalovirus infection. Each CDR3 protein is one row after TCRdb ran MiXCR on the reads. The table records about 260,000 distinct CDR3 sequences, approximately 14% of them present only once. Sequenced material: PBMCs. These receptors originate from a human donor in good health (CMV status not recorded). Some clones in this sample may be carry-over from other donors' samples.

This clonotype was seen repeatedly, ten times or more. The chain is built from TRBV7-9 and TRBJ1-1, with TRBD1 matching 9 bases. This CDR3 has 15 residues. Germline CDR1 is SEHNR and CDR2 is FQNEAQ (reference sequence). J gave up 2 bases and V 5 bases, and 6 bases lay outside the gene matches. This CDR3 is CASSAAQGANTEAFF. As DNA, the CDR3 is TGTGCCAGCAGCGCCGCACAGGGGGCTAACACTGAAGCTTTCTTT. Filled out from reference TRBV7-9 and TRBJ1-1, the complete variable domain reads DTGVSQNPRHKITKRGQNVTFRCDPISEHNRLYWYRQTLGQGPEFLTYFQNEAQLEKSRLLSDRFSAERPKGSFSTLEIQRTEQGDSAMYLCASSAAQGANTEAFFGQGTRLTVV.

This clonotype was observed at least ten times. This rearrangement joins TRBV19 to TRBJ1-1; D unclear. The CDR3 consists of 13 residues. V dropped 5 bases and J dropped 5 bases, with 12 bases sitting between them. CDR1 and CDR2 (germline): LNHDA, SQIVND (reference sequence). CDR3 protein: CASSSFAGTEAFF. CDR3 DNA sequence: TGTGCCAGTAGTTCTTTTGCGGGGACTGAAGCTTTCTTT.

The chain has TRBV28 and TRBJ2-7, with a possible D match to TRBD1 (5 bases). The CDR3 loop spans 15 amino acids. Germline CDR1 MDHEN, CDR2 SYDVKM. Deletions cut 5 bases from V and 0 bases from J, with 14 bases between. The CDR3 is CASSAHQGNSYEQYF. The DNA of the CDR3 is TGTGCCAGCAGTGCCCACCAGGGTAACTCCTACGAGCAGTACTTC.

On this clonotype itself: A read error is possible here, since a much larger clone lies one base away. The chain has TRBV7-8 and TRBJ2-7; TRBD2 matches 8 bases. Germline CDR1 and CDR2: SGHVS and FQNEAQ. This CDR3 has 18 amino acids. The CDR3 protein is CASNLVGGRGGGPSVQYF. CDR3 DNA: TGTGCCAGCAACTTAGTTGGCGGGCGGGGCGGGGGGCCTTCAGTGCAGTACTTC.

The CDR3 loop reads CASRVGPAYEQYF. DNA of the CDR3: TGTGCCAGCAGAGTGGGACCCGCCTACGAGCAGTACTTC. V gene TRBV2 combines with J gene TRBJ2-7; perhaps D is TRBD1 or TRBD2 (5 bases each). From germline, CDR1 is SNHLY and CDR2 FYNNEI. The CDR3 is 13 amino acids. V dropped 6 bases and J dropped 2 bases, with 11 bases sitting between them.

This clonotype was recorded many times. The V call is TRBV7-2, the J call TRBJ2-1; D uncertain. The germline V gene encodes CDR1 SGHTA and CDR2 FQGNSA. The ends were cut back, 5 bases at V and 1 base at J, with 12 bases in the middle. The CDR3 sequence is 15 residues long. The CDR3 DNA sequence: TGTGCCAGCAGCATCCCTCAATCTTCCTACAATGAGCAGTTCTTC. As protein: CASSIPQSSYNEQFF.

This clonotype was seen a few times. V is TRBV20-1 and J is TRBJ2-5; the D gene is possibly TRBD2 (6 bases). V shed 6 bases and J shed 3 bases, with 17 bases lying between them. CDR1 and CDR2 from the germline V gene are DFQATT and SNEGSKA (reference sequence). The length of the CDR3 is 14 residues. The CDR3 nucleotides read TGCAGTGCGGGGGGTATGAGGCAGGAAGAGACCCAGTACTTC. Translated: CSAGGMRQEETQYF.

The CDR3 is CASSRTGTSYNEQFF. The CDR3 DNA sequence: TGTGCCAGCAGCCGGACAGGGACCTCCTACAATGAGCAGTTCTTC. This chain uses TRBV5-5 with TRBJ2-1; 8 bases fit TRBD1. J lost 0 bases, V lost 4 bases, and 3 bases had no gene match. Per the germline V gene, CDR1 is SGHKS and CDR2 is YYEKEE (reference sequence). This CDR3 has 15 residues.

This chain connects TRBV28 to TRBJ1-2; 7 positions agree with TRBD1. The V gene's germline CDR1 is MDHEN and CDR2 SYDVKM. V lost 3 bases to trimming and J lost 8 bases; unmatched junction nucleotides: 9. This CDR3 has 14 residues. This CDR3 reads CASSLKTGRKGYTF. CDR3 nucleotide sequence: TGTGCCAGCAGTTTGAAGACAGGGAGAAAGGGCTACACCTTC.

Ten or more counts support this clonotype. The chain combines TRBV20-1 with TRBJ1-5; no firm D call. Per the germline V gene, CDR1 is DFQATT and CDR2 is SNEGSKA (reference sequence). V lost 0 bases and J lost 0, with 9 bases in between. CDR3 length: 15 amino acids. This CDR3 is CSARESLGSNQPQHF. CDR3 in DNA: TGCAGTGCTAGAGAAAGCTTGGGTAGCAATCAGCCCCAGCATTTT.

This clonotype was seen repeatedly, ten times or more. This sequence joins TRBV7-8 and TRBJ2-2; the D is unclear. The CDR3 extends over 14 amino acids. Germline values: CDR1 SGHVS, CDR2 FQNEAQ. Trimming shortened V by 5 bases and J by 2 bases, and 9 bases separated the two germline ends. In DNA, the CDR3 is TGTGCCAGCAGCCCAGACCCCAACACCGGGGAGCTGTTTTTT. Its translation: CASSPDPNTGELFF.

The V call is TRBV7-9, the J call TRBJ2-1; tentatively, D is TRBD2 (6 bases). The ends were cut back, 7 bases at V and 9 bases at J, with 28 bases in the middle. Germline V lookup: CDR1 SEHNR, CDR2 FQNEAQ (reference sequence). The CDR3 consists of 17 residues. The chain's CDR3 is CASNQAGREIGGSEQFF. The DNA of the CDR3 is TGTGCCAGCAACCAAGCGGGTCGGGAGATCGGTGGGAGTGAGCAGTTCTTC.

The chain couples TRBV19 to TRBJ1-2; weak D call: TRBD1 (6 bases). Germline V gene data show CDR1 as LNHDA and CDR2 as SQIVND (reference sequence). V lost 5 bases and J 3 bases, leaving 13 bases between the germline ends. The CDR3 runs to 14 residues. CDR3 loop: CASSPHREDYGYTF. The CDR3, as DNA: TGTGCCAGTAGTCCGCACAGGGAAGACTATGGCTACACCTTC.

This clonotype has just a few counts. This chain links TRBV28 with TRBJ2-7; TRBD1 matches 7 bases. This CDR3 spans 13 amino acids. Germline CDR1 reads MDHEN; CDR2 reads SYDVKM. Unmatched junction bases numbered 3, after V lost 5 bases and J lost 2 bases. CDR3 loop: CASSQTGTYEQYF. The CDR3 DNA reads as TGTGCCAGCAGTCAGACAGGGACCTACGAGCAGTACTTC. The full variable domain, with the rest looked up from reference TRBV28 and TRBJ2-7, is DVKVTQSSRYLVKRTGEKVFLECVQDMDHENMFWYRQDPGLGLRLIYFSYDVKMKEKGDIPEGYSVSREKKERFSLILESASTNQTSMYLCASSQTGTYEQYFGPGTRLTVT.

This clonotype has a handful of counts. V is TRBV19 and J is TRBJ1-2, with 7 bases identical to TRBD1. The ends lost 3 bases at V and 6 bases at J; junction bases unmatched: 7. The CDR3 loop spans 14 amino acids. Germline V gene lookup returns CDR1 LNHDA and CDR2 SQIVND (reference sequence). DNA of the CDR3: TGTGCCAGTAGTATGGGGGACAGAGTCCATGGCTACACCTTC. Protein sequence: CASSMGDRVHGYTF.

This clonotype has more than one count but fewer than ten. The J gene is TRBJ2-7, the V gene TRBV6-2 or TRBV6-3; the D gene is possibly TRBD2 (6 bases). CDR1 MNHEY and CDR2 SVGEGT come from the germline V gene. Trimming took off 6 bases at V and 13 bases at J, with 16 bases between the two ends. This CDR3 has 11 residues. The CDR3 region has the DNA TGTGCCAGCAGACTAACCGGGACTCTCTACTTC. Protein: CASRLTGTLYF.

A note on this clonotype: Compared with germline, one end of the junction differs, possibly owing to a read error. This rearrangement joins TRBV2 to TRBJ1-3, with a tentative D call TRBD1 (5 bases). Germline CDR1 reads SNHLY; CDR2 reads FYNNEI. The CDR3 is 14 residues long. In DNA, the CDR3 is TGTGCCAGCAGTGAAGGGACACCTGGAAACACCAAATATTTT. This codes for CASSEGTPGNTKYF.

This clonotype was detected only a few times. The J gene is TRBJ2-7, the V gene TRBV24-1; D might be TRBD2 (6 bases). The CDR3 covers 13 residues. Between the trimmed V and J ends, which lost 5 bases and 5 bases, there was a span of 12 bases. Germline CDR1 is KGHDR and CDR2 is SFDVKD. The CDR3 coding sequence is TGTGCCACCAGTGGGCCGGGGGTCCACGAGCAGTACTTC. Amino acids: CATSGPGVHEQYF.

This clonotype was found many times. The chain is built from TRBV7-2 and TRBJ2-7, with 8 bases lining up with TRBD2. With V trimmed by 4 bases and J by 0 bases, 17 bases remained unmatched. Germline lookup yields CDR1 SGHTA and CDR2 FQGNSA. There are 19 residues in the CDR3. The CDR3 nucleotides read TGTGCCAGCAGCTCCCCCGCAAGTCGGGCTAGCGGGCTCTCCTACGAGCAGTACTTC. As protein: CASSSPASRASGLSYEQYF.

This clonotype was detected many times. The V and J genes are TRBV4-3 and TRBJ2-1; D call uncertain. The V end lost 0 bases, the J end lost 0 bases, and 12 bases lay between the germline ends. Germline V CDR1 and CDR2: LGHNA, YSLEER. The CDR3 is 17 amino acids. The CDR3 loop is CASSQEVSAASYNEQFF. CDR3 coding DNA: TGCGCCAGCAGCCAAGAAGTTTCGGCGGCCTCCTACAATGAGCAGTTCTTC.